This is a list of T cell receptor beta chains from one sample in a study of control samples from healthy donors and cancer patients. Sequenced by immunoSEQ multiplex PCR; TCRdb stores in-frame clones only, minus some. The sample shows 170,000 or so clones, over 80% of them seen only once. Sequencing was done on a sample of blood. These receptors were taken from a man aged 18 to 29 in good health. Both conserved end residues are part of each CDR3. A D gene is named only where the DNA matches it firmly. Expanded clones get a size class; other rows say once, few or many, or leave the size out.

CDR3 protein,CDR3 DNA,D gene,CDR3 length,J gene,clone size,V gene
CASSMPGPYTDTQYF,TGTGCCAGTAGTATGCCGGGGCCTTACACAGATACGCAGTATTTT,NA,15,TRBJ2-3,NA,TRBV19
CASSFYREGYTEAFF,TGTGCCAGCAGCTTCTACAGGGAGGGATACACTGAAGCTTTCTTT,NA,15,TRBJ1-1,few,TRBV5-6
CASSLRGAFFSQPQHF,TGTGCCAGCAGTTTACGCGGAGCCTTTTTCAGCCAGCCCCAGCATTTT,NA,16,TRBJ1-5,NA,TRBV28
CASSVGDRGEYGYTF,TGTGCCAGTAGTGTGGGGGACAGGGGTGAATATGGCTACACCTTC,TRBD1,15,TRBJ1-2,NA,TRBV19
CATSTRDREYEQYF,TGTGCCACAAGTACCCGGGACAGGGAGTACGAGCAGTACTTC,TRBD1,14,TRBJ2-7,NA,TRBV24-1
CASSIEGPSVSSYNEQFF,TGTGCCAGTAGTATAGAGGGTCCGTCTGTTAGCTCCTACAATGAGCAGTTCTTC,NA,18,TRBJ2-1,NA,TRBV19
CASSNDRAGYTF,TGTGCCAGCAGCAATGACAGGGCGGGCTACACCTTC,TRBD1,12,TRBJ1-2,NA,TRBV7-9
CAISESLFAGGGTDTQYF,TGTGCCATCAGTGAGTCGTTGTTCGCGGGGGGGGGCACAGATACGCAGTATTTT,TRBD2,18,TRBJ2-3,NA,TRBV10-3
CASSLQRHNEQFF,TGTGCCAGCAGTTTACAGAGACACAATGAGCAGTTCTTC,NA,13,TRBJ2-1,NA,TRBV3-1/TRBV3-2
CASSLKVLRRGHTEAFF,TGTGCCAGCAGCTTAAAGGTCTTAAGACGCGGGCACACTGAAGCTTTCTTT,NA,17,TRBJ1-1,NA,TRBV11-2
CASVLGTKRSYEQYF,TGTGCCAGCGTACTCGGGACAAAGAGATCCTACGAGCAGTACTTC,NA,15,TRBJ2-7,NA,TRBV6-5
CASSLPGAGNTIYF,TGTGCCAGCAGTCTACCGGGCGCTGGAAACACCATATATTTT,NA,14,TRBJ1-3,NA,TRBV6-5
CAGRQGWSSPLHF,TGTGCCGGGAGACAGGGTTGGAGTTCACCCCTCCACTTT,TRBD1,13,TRBJ1-6,NA,TRBV6-5
CASSLGTSGGPNNEQFF,TGCGCCAGCAGCTTGGGGACTAGCGGGGGACCAAACAATGAGCAGTTCTTC,TRBD2,17,TRBJ2-1,NA,TRBV5-1
CASRSTGLDTQYF,TGCGCCAGCAGGTCGACAGGGCTGGATACGCAGTATTTT,TRBD1,13,TRBJ2-3,NA,TRBV5-1
CASSLNGSPLHF,TGCGCCAGCAGCTTGAATGGTTCACCCCTCCACTTT,NA,12,TRBJ1-6,NA,TRBV5-1
CASSSYPGNSGTEAFF,TGCGCCAGCAGCTCGTACCCAGGGAATTCGGGCACTGAAGCTTTCTTT,NA,16,TRBJ1-1,NA,TRBV5-1
CASSPTGPLGYTF,TGTGCCAGCAGTCCTACCGGACCTTTGGGCTACACCTTC,NA,13,TRBJ1-2,NA,TRBV12-3/TRBV12-4
CAITRDGSTGELFF,TGTGCCATCACCCGGGACGGGAGCACCGGGGAGCTGTTTTTT,NA,14,TRBJ2-2,NA,TRBV10-3
CANLPGLAGVSSYNEQFF,TGTGCCAACCTACCGGGACTAGCGGGGGTGAGCTCCTACAATGAGCAGTTCTTC,TRBD2,18,TRBJ2-1,NA,TRBV9
CASSLGGTPREYGYTF,TGTGCCAGCAGCTTAGGAGGGACGCCGCGGGAGTATGGCTACACCTTC,NA,16,TRBJ1-2,NA,TRBV7-3
CSGLTGAYEQYF,TGCAGCGGTTTGACAGGAGCCTACGAGCAGTACTTC,NA,12,TRBJ2-7,once,TRBV29-1
CASSIAGHEQFF,TGTGCCAGTAGTATTGCGGGGCATGAGCAGTTCTTC,NA,12,TRBJ2-1,NA,TRBV19
CARSLQEGAGTRDTDTQYF,TGTGCCAGAAGTTTGCAGGAGGGCGCCGGGACTAGGGACACAGATACGCAGTATTTT,TRBD2,19,TRBJ2-3,NA,TRBV5-3
CASSPGAGGNQPQHF,TGTGCCAGCTCACCAGGGGCAGGGGGAAATCAGCCCCAGCATTTT,TRBD1,15,TRBJ1-5,NA,TRBV18
CASSQGTGWYEQYF,TGTGCCAGCAGCCAAGGGACAGGGTGGTACGAGCAGTACTTC,TRBD1,14,TRBJ2-7,NA,TRBV3-1/TRBV3-2
CASIPPRAGGRLSDNEQFF,TGTGCCAGCATCCCCCCAAGGGCGGGGGGCCGACTTTCGGACAATGAGCAGTTCTTC,TRBD2,19,TRBJ2-1,NA,TRBV7-8
CASSEGQGRQPQHF,TGTGCCAGCAGTGAAGGTCAGGGACGGCAGCCCCAGCATTTT,NA,14,TRBJ1-5,few,TRBV6-1
CASSERESYEQYF,TGTGCCAGCAGTGAACGGGAGTCCTACGAGCAGTACTTC,NA,13,TRBJ2-7,NA,TRBV2
CASSSRGPVEQFF,TGTGCCAGCAGTTCACGGGGGCCCGTTGAGCAGTTCTTC,NA,13,TRBJ2-1,NA,TRBV12-3/TRBV12-4
CASSPRTGKRSGANVLTF,TGTGCCAGCTCACCCCGGACAGGGAAACGCTCTGGGGCCAACGTCCTGACTTTC,TRBD1,18,TRBJ2-6,NA,TRBV18
CASSWPDMNSPLHF,TGTGCCAGCAGCTGGCCCGATATGAATTCACCCCTCCACTTT,NA,14,TRBJ1-6,NA,TRBV7-9
CASSGQSTGTGELFF,TGTGCCAGCAGCGGCCAGTCGACGGGGACCGGGGAGCTGTTTTTT,NA,15,TRBJ2-2,NA,TRBV7-3
CASSQTSGGSTYEQYF,TGTGCCAGCAGCCAAACTTCAGGGGGGTCAACCTACGAGCAGTACTTC,NA,16,TRBJ2-7,NA,TRBV4-2
CASSVSATNEKLFF,TGTGCCAGCAGTGTTAGTGCAACTAATGAAAAACTGTTTTTT,NA,14,TRBJ1-4,NA,TRBV27
CASRRRGTEAFF,TGTGCCAGCCGCCGACGGGGCACTGAAGCTTTCTTT,NA,12,TRBJ1-1,once,TRBV27
CASSDFEGYTF,TGTGCCAGCAGTGATTTTGAAGGCTACACCTTC,NA,11,TRBJ1-2,NA,TRBV25-1
CATISGGADYGYTF,TGTGCCACTATCTCAGGGGGCGCCGACTATGGCTACACCTTC,TRBD1,14,TRBJ1-2,NA,TRBV10-3